The 30 T cell receptor beta chains presented below share a single source sample, sequenced in a study of T cells after yellow fever vaccination (dated by TCRdb to about 2019). The treatment or condition label, as the study defines it: live attenuated yellow fever vaccine strain. The library was produced with 5' RACE. Sequencing was carried out with an Illumina HiSeq 2500. Clones were called with MiXCR by TCRdb after fastp trimmed the public reads at Q25, and only in-frame beta chains were retained. CDR3 protein sequences are deduplicated, and each keeps its most common genes and DNA. The sample table lists 450,000 to 550,000 distinct CDR3 sequences, roughly a fifth of them with a count of one. The biggest ten clones account for less than 20% of the sample. Specimen: PBMCs, collected around 3 weeks after the first yellow fever vaccination. The source is a man younger than 35 who received the YFV17D yellow fever vaccine.

The chain links TRBV6-2 or TRBV6-3 to TRBJ2-2; D may be TRBD1 or TRBD2 (5 bases each). Looked up from germline, CDR1 is MNHEY and CDR2 is SVGEGT. Between the trimmed V and J ends, which lost 6 bases and 5 bases, there was a span of 19 bases. This CDR3 is 16 amino acids long. The CDR3 protein is CASRYVPHEGTGELFF. DNA for the CDR3: TGTGCCAGCAGATACGTCCCCCACGAGGGGACCGGGGAGCTGTTTTTT.

The chain has TRBV4-2 and TRBJ2-1, with D perhaps TRBD1 or TRBD2 (6 bases each). Germline CDR1 reads LGHNA; CDR2 reads YNFKEQ. CDR3 length: 16 amino acids. V gave up 0 bases and J gave up 4 bases, with 13 bases separating them. CDR3 nucleotide sequence: TGTGCCAGCAGCCAAGATCTAGGGGGGCCTTACAATGAGCAGTTCTTC. Its protein is CASSQDLGGPYNEQFF.

This sequence joins TRBV6-5 and TRBJ1-1, with TRBD1 matching 9 bases. V trimming: 2 bases; J trimming: 5 bases; junction bases outside the gene matches: 9. This CDR3 has 16 residues. The germline CDR1 and CDR2 sequences are MNHEY and SVGAGI. The CDR3 sequence is CASSYTVTGGVTEAFF. The CDR3 DNA is TGTGCCAGCAGTTACACAGTTACAGGGGGCGTAACTGAAGCTTTCTTT.

The chain joins TRBV10-1 to TRBJ2-7, with no clear D. Trimming stripped 5 bases from V and 3 bases from J, with 14 bases between. This CDR3 is 14 amino acids long. Germline V gene data show CDR1 as WNHNN and CDR2 as SYGVQD (reference sequence). The CDR3 region is CASSPALAYYEQYF. The CDR3 DNA is TGCGCCAGCAGTCCAGCTTTGGCCTACTACGAGCAGTACTTC.

This clonotype was detected only a few times. V is TRBV7-8 and J is TRBJ2-3, with D perhaps matching TRBD1 (6 bases). V lost 5 bases, J lost 9 bases, and 12 bases lay in between. The CDR3 totals 12 residues. Germline V lookup: CDR1 SGHVS, CDR2 FQNEAQ. The CDR3 DNA is TGTGCCAGCAGCCGAACAGGGTCGACGCAGTATTTT. Translated, it gives CASSRTGSTQYF.

This chain links TRBV5-1 with TRBJ2-2; D perhaps matches TRBD1 (6 bases). The CDR3 consists of 17 residues. Per the germline V gene, CDR1 is SGHRS and CDR2 is YFSETQ. V dropped 4 bases and J dropped 3 bases, with 19 bases sitting between them. This CDR3 reads CASSARTGTTDTGELFF. CDR3 nucleotide sequence: TGCGCCAGCAGCGCCCGAACAGGGACAACTGACACCGGGGAGCTGTTTTTT.

This clonotype was counted between two and nine times. The CDR3 coding sequence is TGTGCCTCCAAGGACCGATCCGATGGCTACACCTTC. Translating it yields CASKDRSDGYTF. The chain employs TRBV19 and TRBJ1-2; unclear D gene. Trimming cost V 11 bases and J 6 bases, with 16 bases left between them. There are 12 residues in the CDR3. The V gene's germline CDR1 is LNHDA and CDR2 SQIVND (reference sequence).

This clonotype was detected many times. The V and J genes are TRBV11-1 and TRBJ1-1, with D tentatively TRBD1 (5 bases). This CDR3 contains 14 residues. V was clipped by 3 bases and J by 1 base, with 9 bases between them. The germline V gene has CDR1 SGHAT and CDR2 FQDESV (reference sequence). In nucleotides, the CDR3 is TGTGCCAGCAGCTTCGGGACGGCGAACACTGAAGCTTTCTTT. It yields the protein CASSFGTANTEAFF. Full variable domain (outside the CDR3, taken from reference TRBV11-1 and TRBJ1-1): EAEVAQSPRYKITEKSQAVAFWCDPISGHATLYWYRQILGQGPELLVQFQDESVVDDSQLPKDRFSAERLKGVDSTLKIQPAELGDSAMYLCASSFGTANTEAFFGQGTRLTVV.

This clonotype was seen a few times. The CDR3 DNA is TGTGCCAGCAGCCCACATTCGGACGGGGAGCAGTACTTC. It codes for CASSPHSDGEQYF. This sequence joins TRBV6-5 and TRBJ2-7, with unresolved D. Germline-derived CDR1 and CDR2 are MNHEY and SVGAGI. The length of the CDR3 is 13 residues. V lost 6 bases, J lost 7 bases, and 16 bases lay in between.

V and J are TRBV5-6 and TRBJ1-2; no reliable D call. This CDR3 region has 13 residues. Looked up from germline, CDR1 is SGHDT and CDR2 is YYEEEE. V lost 4 bases to trimming and J lost 4 bases, with 11 bases between them. CDR3 nucleotide sequence: TGTGCCAGCAGCGCTCGCCGTCTCTATGGCTACACCTTC. Its translation: CASSARRLYGYTF.

The chain combines TRBV7-2 with TRBJ2-1, with no clear D. This CDR3 is 16 amino acids long. The germline gives CDR1 SGHTA, CDR2 FQGNSA. Trimming pared 5 bases from V and 0 bases from J, leaving 14 bases between. CDR3 region: CASSQSAESSYNEQFF. The CDR3, as DNA: TGTGCCAGCAGCCAATCGGCAGAGAGCTCCTACAATGAGCAGTTCTTC.

This clonotype was counted between two and nine times. The chain combines TRBV4-1 with TRBJ2-5; TRBD1 aligns across 10 bases. This CDR3 has 16 amino acids. Germline loops: CDR1 MGHRA, CDR2 YSYEKL. The J segment lost 6 bases and the V segment lost 1 base, leaving 8 bases of the junction unmatched. In nucleotides, the CDR3 is TGCGCCAGCAGCCAAGTTACCGGGACAGGGGAAAAGACCCAGTACTTC. It translates to CASSQVTGTGEKTQYF.

The chain has TRBV6-5 and TRBJ2-7; D might be TRBD2 (6 bases). The CDR3 runs to 15 residues. Per the germline V gene, CDR1 is MNHEY and CDR2 is SVGAGI. The V end lost 4 bases, the J end lost 0 bases, and 13 bases lay between the germline ends. The CDR3 DNA sequence: TGTGCCAGCAGTTTCGCAGCGGGTGCCTCCTACGAGCAGTACTTC. It yields the protein CASSFAAGASYEQYF.

The rearrangement joins TRBV12-3 or TRBV12-4 to TRBJ1-1; tentative D call: TRBD1 (6 bases). The V end was cut by 7 bases, the J end by 1 base, with 10 bases between. The CDR3 is 13 residues long. CDR3 sequence (DNA): TGTGCCAGCACCTGGACAGAGAACACTGAAGCTTTCTTT. Protein: CASTWTENTEAFF.

This clonotype occurred many times. The chain carries TRBV20-1 and TRBJ2-3; D could derive from TRBD1 or TRBD2 (5 bases each). Deletions cut 3 bases from V and 4 bases from J, with 11 bases between. The CDR3 has 13 amino acids. Germline V gene data show CDR1 as DFQATT and CDR2 as SNEGSKA (reference sequence). CDR3 sequence: CSASFRGADTQYF. Written as DNA, the CDR3 is TGCAGTGCTAGTTTTCGGGGCGCAGATACGCAGTATTTT.

This clonotype was detected a few times. The chain recombines TRBV7-2 with TRBJ1-4; 7 bases map to TRBD1. Per the germline V gene, CDR1 is SGHTA and CDR2 is FQGNSA. This CDR3 is built from 15 residues. With V trimmed by 5 bases and J by 8 bases, 11 bases remained unmatched. The CDR3 nucleotides are TGTGCCAGCAGCCAACGGGGACAGACATGGGAAAAACTGTTTTTT. Translation gives CASSQRGQTWEKLFF.

This clonotype was counted only a few times. The rearrangement links TRBV10-3 to TRBJ2-4; no clear D. CDR1 ENHRY and CDR2 SYGVKD come from the germline V gene. The ends were cut back, 7 bases at V and 8 bases at J, with 15 bases in the middle. The CDR3 sequence is 13 residues long. Written as DNA, the CDR3 is TGTGCCATCAACGGCGGAAAAAAGGACATTCAGTACTTC. It translates to CAINGGKKDIQYF.

This clonotype was observed many times. This sequence joins TRBV12-3 or TRBV12-4 and TRBJ2-5; no firm D call. The CDR3 extends over 14 amino acids. Deletions cut 4 bases from V and 3 bases from J, with 12 bases between. Here the CDR3 reads CASSSPWVKETQYF. Here the CDR3 DNA reads TGTGCCAGCAGTTCCCCTTGGGTGAAAGAGACCCAGTACTTC.

This clonotype has more than one count but fewer than ten. The chain is built from TRBV7-3 and TRBJ1-1; the D is unclear. The CDR3 has 13 amino acids. The V gene lost 3 bases and the J gene lost 5 bases, with 10 bases spanning the gap. CDR1 and CDR2 (germline): SGHTA, FQGTGA. CDR3 coding DNA: TGTGCCAGCAGCTTGGGGAAAATGACTGAAGCTTTCTTT. Amino acids: CASSLGKMTEAFF.

This rearrangement joins TRBV2 to TRBJ2-6; D perhaps matches TRBD1 (5 bases). Germline CDR1 is SNHLY and CDR2 is FYNNEI. The CDR3 consists of 16 residues. V dropped 6 bases and J dropped 0 bases, with 12 bases sitting between them. The chain's CDR3 is CASRDSRASGANVLTF. CDR3 DNA sequence: TGTGCCAGCAGAGACAGCCGCGCCTCTGGGGCCAACGTCCTGACTTTC.

The chain combines TRBV25-1 with TRBJ1-2; D ambiguous. The V gene lost 6 bases and the J gene lost 4 bases, with 12 bases spanning the gap. Per the germline V gene, CDR1 is MGHDK and CDR2 is SYGVNS. This CDR3 has 13 residues. Written as DNA, the CDR3 is TGTGCCAGCAGCCACGGAGCGGGCTATGGCTACACCTTC. It specifies CASSHGAGYGYTF.

This clonotype occurred many times. The chain combines TRBV11-2 with TRBJ2-1; D possibly matches TRBD1 or TRBD2 (6 bases each). Germline V gene lookup returns CDR1 SGHAT and CDR2 FQNNGV. The CDR3 loop spans 16 amino acids. V dropped 5 bases and J dropped 1 base, with 15 bases sitting between them. The CDR3 sequence: CASSHRGGLSYNEQFF. CDR3 DNA sequence: TGTGCCAGCAGCCATAGAGGGGGGCTGTCCTACAATGAGCAGTTCTTC.

This clonotype showed up just a few times. This sequence joins TRBV29-1 and TRBJ1-2; the D gene is possibly TRBD1 (5 bases). This CDR3 region has 11 residues. V was pared by 4 bases and J by 4 bases, with 7 bases between. Germline CDR1 and CDR2: SQVTM and ANQGSEA. CDR3 region: CSVVDTYGYTF. The CDR3 DNA reads TGCAGCGTTGTGGACACCTATGGCTACACCTTC.

The table lists this clonotype with many counts. The CDR3: CASSLRTGVTDTQYF. DNA of the CDR3: TGCGCCAGCAGCCTAAGGACAGGAGTCACAGATACGCAGTATTTT. The J gene is TRBJ2-3, the V gene TRBV5-1; 7 positions match TRBD1. V lost 4 bases to trimming and J lost 2 bases; unmatched junction nucleotides: 7. The CDR3 covers 15 residues. CDR1 is SGHRS and CDR2 is YFSETQ in the germline V gene.

This clonotype was seen a handful of times. This chain links TRBV7-2 with TRBJ2-3; the D call may be TRBD1 or TRBD2 (6 bases each). There are 14 residues in the CDR3. Germline V gives CDR1 SGHTA, CDR2 FQGNSA. The V end lost 5 bases, the J end lost 4 bases, and 13 bases lay between the germline ends. This CDR3 reads CASSINGGADTQYF. The CDR3, as DNA: TGTGCCAGCAGCATTAACGGGGGCGCAGATACGCAGTATTTT.

The rearrangement joins TRBV20-1 to TRBJ2-2; D might be TRBD2 (5 bases). The V gene lost 3 bases and the J gene lost 4 bases, with 18 bases spanning the gap. Germline V lookup: CDR1 DFQATT, CDR2 SNEGSKA (reference sequence). The CDR3 is 16 amino acids. The CDR3 loop reads CSASHGRGGSTGELFF. The CDR3 coding sequence is TGCAGTGCTAGTCACGGTCGAGGAGGTAGCACCGGGGAGCTGTTTTTT.

This clonotype was observed a handful of times. V is TRBV12-3 or TRBV12-4 and J is TRBJ2-6; D is uncertain. The germline V and J ends were trimmed by 7 bases and 4 bases, with 14 bases remaining between them. This CDR3 comprises 15 residues. The DNA of the CDR3 is TGTGCCAGCACCGTCGGTCCTCAGGGGGCCAACGTCCTGACTTTC. Its translation: CASTVGPQGANVLTF.

This clonotype has more than one count but fewer than ten. The chain combines TRBV3-1 with TRBJ2-5; 12 nucleotides line up with TRBD2. The J segment lost 7 bases and the V segment lost 0 bases, leaving 12 bases of the junction unmatched. This CDR3 contains 18 residues. Germline V gene sequence: CDR1 LGHDT, CDR2 YNNKEL (reference sequence). The CDR3 loop reads CASSQDLLRLAGERTQYF. The CDR3 coding sequence is TGTGCCAGCAGCCAAGACCTCCTTCGACTAGCGGGGGAACGGACCCAGTACTTC.

In its sample, this clonotype was seen a few times. The rearrangement links TRBV20-1 to TRBJ2-7, with 9 bases aligning to TRBD1. The germline V gene encodes CDR1 DFQATT and CDR2 SNEGSKA (reference sequence). J gave up 3 bases and V 3 bases, and 6 bases lay outside the gene matches. The CDR3 is 14 residues long. The CDR3 region is CSARRVDRGYEQYF. The CDR3 DNA sequence: TGCAGTGCTAGGCGGGTGGACAGGGGCTACGAGCAGTACTTC.

This clonotype was found many times. The rearrangement uses TRBV4-3 and TRBJ1-2; the match to TRBD1 covers 11 bases. J gave up 4 bases and V 0 bases, and 7 bases lay outside the gene matches. The CDR3 sequence is 17 residues long. Germline V gene data show CDR1 as LGHNA and CDR2 as YSLEER. The CDR3 DNA reads TGCGCCAGCAGCCAAGACGGGCGGACAGGGGGCGCCTATGGCTACACCTTC. It is translated as CASSQDGRTGGAYGYTF.